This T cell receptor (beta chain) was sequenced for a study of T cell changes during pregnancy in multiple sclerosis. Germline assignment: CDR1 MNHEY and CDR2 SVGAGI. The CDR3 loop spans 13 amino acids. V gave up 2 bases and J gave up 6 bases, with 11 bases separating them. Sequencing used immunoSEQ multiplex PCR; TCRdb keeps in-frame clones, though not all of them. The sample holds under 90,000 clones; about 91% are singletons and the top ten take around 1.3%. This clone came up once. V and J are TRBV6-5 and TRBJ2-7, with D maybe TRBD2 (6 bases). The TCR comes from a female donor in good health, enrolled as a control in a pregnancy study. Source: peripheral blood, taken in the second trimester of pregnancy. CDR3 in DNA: TGTGCCAGCAGTTACACCCTCGGGGGCGAGCAGTACTTC. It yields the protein CASSYTLGGEQYF.